Below are 23 T cell receptor beta chains sequenced from a single sample in a study of blood T cell repertoires in COVID-19. Profiling relied on immunoSEQ multiplex PCR, and the TCRdb table lists in-frame clones only, not all of them. The sample lists 120,000 to 150,000 clones, 84% occurring once. What was sequenced was peripheral blood. The receptors originated from a human donor in a cohort sampled during active COVID-19.

The V and J genes are TRBV7-9 and TRBJ2-2; D might be TRBD2 (5 bases). V lost 0 bases and J lost 7, with 9 bases in between. Germline lookup yields CDR1 SEHNR and CDR2 FQNEAQ (reference sequence). This CDR3 comprises 14 residues. Here the CDR3 reads CASSLALAGGELFF. Written as DNA, the CDR3 is TGTGCCAGCAGCTTAGCCCTAGCTGGCGGGGAGCTGTTTTTT. The whole variable domain, remainder taken from reference TRBV7-9 and TRBJ2-2, is DTGVSQNPRHKITKRGQNVTFRCDPISEHNRLYWYRQTLGQGPEFLTYFQNEAQLEKSRLLSDRFSAERPKGSFSTLEIQRTEQGDSAMYLCASSLALAGGELFFGEGSRLTVL.

Notes on this clone: Within the sample, other DNA sequences also encode this same CDR3. The rearrangement uses TRBV9 and TRBJ1-1; maybe TRBD1 (6 bases). V dropped 0 bases and J dropped 1 base, with 10 bases sitting between them. Germline V gene data show CDR1 as SGDLS and CDR2 as YYNGEE. This CDR3 has 15 residues. The CDR3 DNA follows: TGTGCCAGCAGCGTAGAAGGCAGGGGGAACACTGAAGCTTTCTTT. Translated: CASSVEGRGNTEAFF.

The chain has TRBV29-1 and TRBJ1-1; 10 bases align to TRBD1. With 7 bases clipped from V and 3 bases from J, the junction kept 5 bases outside the gene matches. The germline V gene has CDR1 SQVTM and CDR2 ANQGSEA. The CDR3 has 13 amino acids. The CDR3 DNA reads TGCAGCGCCGGAGGACAGGGGGACACTGAAGCTTTCTTT. Its translation is CSAGGQGDTEAFF.

The chain is built from TRBV19 and TRBJ2-4; tentative D call: TRBD2 (5 bases). V dropped 3 bases and J dropped 0 bases, with 9 bases sitting between them. Germline V gives CDR1 LNHDA, CDR2 SQIVND (reference sequence). The CDR3 has 15 residues. DNA of the CDR3: TGTGCCAGTAGTATTTTGGAGGTAGCCAAAAACATTCAGTACTTC. Translating gives CASSILEVAKNIQYF.

The chain uses TRBV3-1 (or the pseudogene TRBV3-2) and TRBJ2-1; D possibly corresponds to TRBD2 (6 bases). The germline V and J ends were trimmed by 3 bases and 6 bases, with 18 bases remaining between them. The CDR3 is 16 amino acids. The V gene's germline CDR1 is LGHDT and CDR2 YNNKEL (reference sequence). This CDR3 reads CASSQALARGINEQFF. The DNA for the CDR3 is TGTGCCAGCAGCCAGGCCTTAGCCCGGGGGATCAATGAGCAGTTCTTC.

The rearrangement uses TRBV7-9 and TRBJ2-5; perhaps TRBD2 as D (5 bases). V shed 3 bases and J shed 5 bases, with 13 bases lying between them. Germline lookup yields CDR1 SEHNR and CDR2 FQNEAQ (reference sequence). The CDR3 totals 14 residues. The CDR3 is CASSLPSFGETQYF. CDR3 nucleotide sequence: TGTGCCAGCAGCTTGCCTAGCTTCGGGGAGACCCAGTACTTC.

V gene TRBV29-1 combines with J gene TRBJ1-3; unclear D gene. The CDR3 has 13 residues. Germline CDR1 and CDR2: SQVTM and ANQGSEA. V shed 4 bases and J shed 4 bases, with 11 bases lying between them. CDR3 sequence reads: CSVGVAGGNTIYF. The CDR3, as DNA: TGCAGCGTTGGAGTCGCGGGGGGAAACACCATATATTTT.

This chain joins TRBV5-1 and TRBJ2-7, with 11 bases identical to TRBD2. The CDR3 contains 18 residues. Per the germline V gene, CDR1 is SGHRS and CDR2 is YFSETQ. V was clipped by 0 bases and J by 3 bases; unmatched bases: 11. The CDR3 spells CASSLDIAGGPPFYEQYF. The CDR3 nucleotides are TGCGCCAGCAGCTTGGACATAGCGGGGGGGCCCCCTTTCTACGAGCAGTACTTC.

The CDR3: CAIQQVQGGEQFF. CDR3 nucleotides: TGTGCCATCCAACAGGTACAAGGCGGTGAGCAGTTCTTC. V usage is TRBV10-3 and J usage is TRBJ2-1; possible D gene TRBD1, 5 bases. The CDR3 runs 13 residues. Trimming took 8 bases from V and 9 from J, leaving 17 bases between them. Germline V gives CDR1 ENHRY, CDR2 SYGVKD.

This chain connects TRBV11-2 to TRBJ1-3; TRBD1 agrees at 9 bases. V shed 5 bases and J 7 bases; nucleotides not matched to a gene: 6. The CDR3 contains 14 residues. Per germline, CDR1 SGHAT and CDR2 FQNNGV. DNA for the CDR3: TGTGCCAGCAGCGTGGGACAGGGAGTCAACACCATATATTTT. Protein sequence: CASSVGQGVNTIYF. Together with reference TRBV11-2 and TRBJ1-3, the CDR3 gives the full variable domain: EAGVAQSPRYKIIEKRQSVAFWCNPISGHATLYWYQQILGQGPKLLIQFQNNGVVDDSQLPKDRFSAERLKGVDSTLKIQPAKLEDSAVYLCASSVGQGVNTIYFGEGSWLTVV.

The V and J genes are TRBV30 and TRBJ2-3; TRBD2 matches at 15 bases. CDR1 GTSNPN and CDR2 SVGIG come from the germline V gene (reference sequence). The CDR3 has 18 residues. With 3 bases clipped from V and 5 bases from J, the junction kept 12 bases outside the gene matches. As DNA, the CDR3 is TGTGCCTGGAGCCTAACACCGGGACTAGCGGGGGGTCGAGATACGCAGTATTTT. The encoded protein is CAWSLTPGLAGGRDTQYF.

This chain uses TRBV29-1 with TRBJ2-7, with 9 bases fitting TRBD2. CDR1 and CDR2 (germline): SQVTM, ANQGSEA. The CDR3 covers 13 residues. V gave up 3 bases and J gave up 3 bases; unmatched junction bases: 3. CDR3 in DNA: TGCAGCGTTGAGACTAGCGGACTCTACGAGCAGTACTTC. The encoded protein is CSVETSGLYEQYF.

The V and J genes are TRBV6-6 and TRBJ2-4; possible D gene TRBD2, 6 bases. Germline values: CDR1 MNHNY, CDR2 SVGAGI (reference sequence). Trimming left V 5 bases short and J 8 bases short, with 16 bases between. The CDR3 consists of 14 residues. The CDR3 region is CASSPSGGWDIQYF. Written as DNA, the CDR3 is TGTGCCAGCAGTCCGTCCGGGGGATGGGACATTCAGTACTTC.

This clone was counted once. The chain carries TRBV28 and TRBJ1-1, with TRBD1 matching over 8 bases. CDR1 MDHEN and CDR2 SYDVKM come from the germline V gene. The CDR3 sequence is 17 residues long. The J segment lost 0 bases and the V segment lost 4 bases, leaving 10 bases of the junction unmatched. The CDR3 sequence: CASSSTTGVKMNTEAFF. The CDR3 region has the DNA TGTGCCAGCAGTTCAACGACAGGGGTAAAAATGAACACTGAAGCTTTCTTT.

The chain carries TRBV5-4 and TRBJ2-7, with 9 bases lining up with TRBD1. With 4 bases clipped from V and 4 bases from J, the junction kept 9 bases outside the gene matches. Germline-derived CDR1 and CDR2 are SGHNT and YYREEE (reference sequence). The CDR3 extends over 15 amino acids. CDR3 nucleotide sequence: TGTGCCAGCAGCCTGGACAGGGGTGGGTCTTACGAGCAGTACGTC. Residues: CASSLDRGGSYEQYV.

V gene TRBV29-1 combines with J gene TRBJ1-5; weak D call: TRBD1 (6 bases). Between the trimmed V and J ends, which lost 4 bases and 5 bases, there was a span of 15 bases. Germline lookup yields CDR1 SQVTM and CDR2 ANQGSEA. CDR3 length: 14 residues. As DNA, the CDR3 is TGCAGCGTTGTTATCGGACAGACCGATCAGCCCCAGCATTTT. Translating gives CSVVIGQTDQPQHF.

This chain uses TRBV3-1 (or the pseudogene TRBV3-2) with TRBJ2-1; a possible D gene is TRBD2 (6 bases). The V and J ends lost 5 bases and 2 bases respectively, with 13 bases between them. Germline V gene lookup returns CDR1 LGHDT and CDR2 YNNKEL (reference sequence). The CDR3 spans 15 residues. The CDR3 DNA follows: TGTGCCAGCAGCGTAGCGGAGGCCCCCTACAATGAGCAGTTCTTC. Translating gives CASSVAEAPYNEQFF.

This clone occurred once. The V and J genes are TRBV7-9 and TRBJ2-3; TRBD2 matches at 16 bases. The CDR3 has 17 residues. V was clipped by 4 bases and J by 4 bases; unmatched bases: 5. The germline V gene has CDR1 SEHNR and CDR2 FQNEAQ (reference sequence). The CDR3 DNA follows: TGTGCCAGCAGCTCCGGGACTAGCGGGGGGGCAGCAGATACGCAGTATTTT. Protein sequence: CASSSGTSGGAADTQYF.

This clone appeared once. The chain recombines TRBV6-5 with TRBJ1-4, with D tentatively TRBD1 (5 bases). Germline V lookup: CDR1 MNHEY, CDR2 SVGAGI. V lost 7 bases, J lost 5 bases, and 11 bases lay in between. CDR3 length: 13 amino acids. As DNA, the CDR3 is TGTGCCAGCACTCGACAGTTCAATGAAAAACTGTTTTTT. Its translation is CASTRQFNEKLFF.

This chain links TRBV3-1 (or the pseudogene TRBV3-2) with TRBJ2-7; D perhaps matches TRBD1 (6 bases). CDR1 LGHDT and CDR2 YNNKEL come from the germline V gene (reference sequence). V was shortened by 3 bases and J by 5 bases, with 14 bases between the two germline ends. The CDR3 has 14 amino acids. This CDR3 is CASSQGQSGHEQYV. CDR3 nucleotide sequence: TGTGCCAGCAGCCAGGGACAATCGGGGCACGAGCAGTACGTC.

The rearrangement joins TRBV7-2 to TRBJ2-7, with 8 bases fitting TRBD2. Per germline, CDR1 SGHTA and CDR2 FQGNSA. Losses at the gene ends were 4 bases for V and 0 bases for J; bases not matched to a gene: 8. The CDR3 is made up of 16 amino acids. DNA for the CDR3: TGTGCCAGCAGCTCCCCCCCGGGGGGGAGCTCCTACGAGCAGTACTTC. Residues: CASSSPPGGSSYEQYF.

This sequence joins TRBV7-2 and TRBJ1-1; tentative D call: TRBD1 (5 bases). Germline CDR1 SGHTA, CDR2 FQGNSA. This CDR3 is 14 amino acids long. V was clipped by 1 base and J by 3 bases, with 9 bases between them. Written as DNA, the CDR3 is TGTGCCAGCAGCTTAGAGCAGGGTTACACTGAAGCTTTCTTT. The encoded protein is CASSLEQGYTEAFF.

The rearrangement uses TRBV7-2 and TRBJ1-6; D is possibly TRBD1 (6 bases). The CDR3 contains 15 residues. Trimming pared 2 bases from V and 10 bases from J, leaving 15 bases between. CDR1 is SGHTA and CDR2 is FQGNSA in the germline V gene. The CDR3 sequence is CASSLTVGGYSPLHF. CDR3 DNA: TGTGCCAGCAGCTTAACCGTAGGGGGTTACTCACCCCTCCACTTT.